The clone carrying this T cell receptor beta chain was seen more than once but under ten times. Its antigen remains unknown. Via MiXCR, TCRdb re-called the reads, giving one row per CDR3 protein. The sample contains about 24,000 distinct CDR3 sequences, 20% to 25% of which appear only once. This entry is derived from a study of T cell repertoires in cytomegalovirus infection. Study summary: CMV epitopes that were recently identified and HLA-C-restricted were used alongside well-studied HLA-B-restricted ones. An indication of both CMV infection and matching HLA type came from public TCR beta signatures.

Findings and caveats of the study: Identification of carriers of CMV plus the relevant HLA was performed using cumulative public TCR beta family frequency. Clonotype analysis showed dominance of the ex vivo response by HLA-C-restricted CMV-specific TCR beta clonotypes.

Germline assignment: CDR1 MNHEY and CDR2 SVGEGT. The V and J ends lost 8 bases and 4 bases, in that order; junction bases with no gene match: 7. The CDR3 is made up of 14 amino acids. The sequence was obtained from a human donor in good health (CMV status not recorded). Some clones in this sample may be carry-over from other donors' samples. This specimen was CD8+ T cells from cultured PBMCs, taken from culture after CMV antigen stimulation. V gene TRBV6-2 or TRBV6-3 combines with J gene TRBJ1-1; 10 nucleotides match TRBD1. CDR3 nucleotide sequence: TGTGCCAGCCAGGGACAGGGGAAGAGCACTGAAGCTTTCTTT. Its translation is CASQGQGKSTEAFF.